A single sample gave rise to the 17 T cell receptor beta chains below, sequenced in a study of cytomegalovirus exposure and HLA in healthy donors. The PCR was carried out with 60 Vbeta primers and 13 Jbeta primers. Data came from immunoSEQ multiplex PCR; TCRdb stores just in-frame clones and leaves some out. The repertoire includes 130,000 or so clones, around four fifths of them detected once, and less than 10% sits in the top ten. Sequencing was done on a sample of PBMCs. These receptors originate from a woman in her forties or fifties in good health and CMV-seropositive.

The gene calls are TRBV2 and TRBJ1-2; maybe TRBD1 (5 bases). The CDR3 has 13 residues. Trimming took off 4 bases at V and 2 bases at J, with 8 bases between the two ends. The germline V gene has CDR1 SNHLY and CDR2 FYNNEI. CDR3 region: CASSVTANYGYTF. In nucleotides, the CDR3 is TGTGCCAGCAGTGTGACAGCCAACTATGGCTACACCTTC.

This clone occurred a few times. CDR3 in DNA: TGTGCCAGCAGTTTATATCCCCCCAGGGCCGATCAGCCCCAGCATTTT. Its translation is CASSLYPPRADQPQHF. This chain links TRBV28 with TRBJ1-5, with D possibly matching TRBD1 (5 bases). Trimming left V 1 base short and J 5 bases short, with 15 bases between. This CDR3 spans 16 amino acids. Germline-derived CDR1 and CDR2 are MDHEN and SYDVKM.

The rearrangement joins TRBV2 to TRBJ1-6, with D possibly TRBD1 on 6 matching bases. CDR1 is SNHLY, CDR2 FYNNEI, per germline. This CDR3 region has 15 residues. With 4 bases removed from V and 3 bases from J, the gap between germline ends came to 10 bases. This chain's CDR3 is CASSGRDIYNSPLHF. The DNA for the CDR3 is TGTGCCAGCAGTGGCCGGGACATCTATAATTCACCCCTCCACTTT.

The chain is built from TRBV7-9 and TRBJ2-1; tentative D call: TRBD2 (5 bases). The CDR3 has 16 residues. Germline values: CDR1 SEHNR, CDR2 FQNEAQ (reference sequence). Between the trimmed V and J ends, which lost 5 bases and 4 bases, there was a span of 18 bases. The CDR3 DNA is TGTGCCAGCAGCACCCAACTCTCAAGGGAGTACAATGAGCAGTTCTTC. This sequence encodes CASSTQLSREYNEQFF.

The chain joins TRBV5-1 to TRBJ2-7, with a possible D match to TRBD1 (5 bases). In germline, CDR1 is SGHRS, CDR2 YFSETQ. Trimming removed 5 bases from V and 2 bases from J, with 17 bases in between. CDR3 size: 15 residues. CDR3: CASRDQGERTYEQYF. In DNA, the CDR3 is TGCGCCAGCAGAGATCAGGGCGAGAGGACCTACGAGCAGTACTTC.

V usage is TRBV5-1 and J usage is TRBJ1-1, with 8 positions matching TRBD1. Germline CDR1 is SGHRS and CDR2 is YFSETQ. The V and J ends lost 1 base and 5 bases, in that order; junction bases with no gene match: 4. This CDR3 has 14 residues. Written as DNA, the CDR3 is TGCGCCAGCAGCTTGTCCACAGGGGGGACTGAAGCTTTCTTT. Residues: CASSLSTGGTEAFF.

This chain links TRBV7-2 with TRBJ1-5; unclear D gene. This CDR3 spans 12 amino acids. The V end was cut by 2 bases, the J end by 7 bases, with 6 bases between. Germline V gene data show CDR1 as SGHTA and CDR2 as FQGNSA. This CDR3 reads CASSLYKQPQHF. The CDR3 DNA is TGTGCCAGCAGCTTATACAAACAGCCCCAGCATTTT.

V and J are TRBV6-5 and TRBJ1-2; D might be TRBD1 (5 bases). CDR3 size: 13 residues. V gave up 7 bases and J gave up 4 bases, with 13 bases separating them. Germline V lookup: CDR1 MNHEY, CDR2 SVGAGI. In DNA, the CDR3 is TGTGCCAGCACGGAAGGGGTTGCCTATGGCTACACCTTC. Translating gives CASTEGVAYGYTF.

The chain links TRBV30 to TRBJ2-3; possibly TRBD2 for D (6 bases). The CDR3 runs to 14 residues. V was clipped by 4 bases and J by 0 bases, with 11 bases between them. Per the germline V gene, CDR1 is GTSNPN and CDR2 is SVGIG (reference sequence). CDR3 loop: CAWKSGTSTDTQYF. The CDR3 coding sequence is TGTGCCTGGAAATCCGGGACTAGCACAGATACGCAGTATTTT. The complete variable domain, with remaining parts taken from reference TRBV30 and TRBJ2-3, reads SQTIHQWPATLVQPVGSPLSLECTVEGTSNPNLYWYRQAAGRGLQLLFYSVGIGQISSEVPQNLSASRPQDRQFILSSKKLLLSDSGFYLCAWKSGTSTDTQYFGPGTRLTVL.

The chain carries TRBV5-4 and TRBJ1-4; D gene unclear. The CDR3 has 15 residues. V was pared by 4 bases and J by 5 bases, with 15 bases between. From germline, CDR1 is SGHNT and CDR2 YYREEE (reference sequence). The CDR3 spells CASSPIPGENEKLFF. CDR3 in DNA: TGTGCCAGCAGCCCGATCCCAGGCGAGAATGAAAAACTGTTTTTT.

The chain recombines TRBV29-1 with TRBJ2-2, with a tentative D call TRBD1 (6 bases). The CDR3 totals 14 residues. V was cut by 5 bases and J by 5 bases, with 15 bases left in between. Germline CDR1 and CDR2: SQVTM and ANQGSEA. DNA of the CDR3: TGCAGCGTTAAGGTCTCAGGGGATACCGGGGAGCTGTTTTTT. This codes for CSVKVSGDTGELFF.

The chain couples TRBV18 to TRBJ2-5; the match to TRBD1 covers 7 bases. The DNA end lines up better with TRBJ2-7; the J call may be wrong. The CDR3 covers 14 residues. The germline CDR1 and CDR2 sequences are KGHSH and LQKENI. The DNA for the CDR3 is TGTGCCAGCTCACCAGACAGGGACTCCTACGAGCAGTACTTC. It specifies CASSPDRDSYEQYF.

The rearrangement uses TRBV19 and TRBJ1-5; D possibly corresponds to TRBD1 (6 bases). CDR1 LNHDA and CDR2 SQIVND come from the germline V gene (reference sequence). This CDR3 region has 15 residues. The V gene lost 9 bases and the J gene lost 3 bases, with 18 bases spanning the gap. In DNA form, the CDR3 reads TGTGCCAGGATGACCCGGACAGCCTACAATCAGCCCCAGCATTTT. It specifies CARMTRTAYNQPQHF.

Here the CDR3 reads CASSLDGGQSDDTF. CDR3 bases: TGCGCCAGCAGCTTGGACGGGGGACAGTCGGACGACACCTTC. The rearrangement links TRBV5-1 to TRBJ1-2, with 7 bases lining up with TRBD1. From germline, CDR1 is SGHRS and CDR2 YFSETQ. V lost 0 bases and J lost 12; bases outside the gene matches: 11. The CDR3 sequence is 14 residues long.

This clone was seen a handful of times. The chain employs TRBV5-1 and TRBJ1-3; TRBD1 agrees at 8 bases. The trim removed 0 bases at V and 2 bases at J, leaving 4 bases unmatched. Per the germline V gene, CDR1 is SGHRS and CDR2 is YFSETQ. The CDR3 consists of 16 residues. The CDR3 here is CASSLDPGGPGNTIYF. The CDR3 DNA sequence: TGCGCCAGCAGCTTGGACCCAGGGGGCCCTGGAAACACCATATATTTT.

CDR3 sequence: CASSLSQATYEQYF. The CDR3 coding sequence is TGTGCCAGCAGTTTATCACAGGCCACCTACGAGCAGTACTTC. The chain joins TRBV28 to TRBJ2-7; a weak D match, TRBD1 (5 bases). Per germline, CDR1 MDHEN and CDR2 SYDVKM. This CDR3 contains 14 residues. Trimming left V 1 base short and J 2 bases short, with 9 bases between.

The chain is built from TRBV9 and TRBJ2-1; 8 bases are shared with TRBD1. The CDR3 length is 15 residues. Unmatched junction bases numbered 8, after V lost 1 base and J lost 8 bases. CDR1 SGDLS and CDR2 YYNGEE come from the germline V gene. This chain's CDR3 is CASSVMWTGRDEQFF. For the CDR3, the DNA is TGTGCCAGCAGCGTAATGTGGACAGGGAGAGATGAGCAGTTCTTC.